These 21 T cell receptor beta chains were sequenced from one sample in a study of blood T cell repertoires in COVID-19. This table comes from immunoSEQ multiplex PCR, and its TCRdb copy is limited to in-frame clones, with some not included. The sample contains fewer than 150,000 clones, around 79% of which appear only once. The specimen was peripheral blood. Every receptor here comes from a man aged 65 to 79 with acute or convalescent COVID-19.

This chain uses TRBV5-1 with TRBJ2-3, with TRBD1 as a possible D gene (5 bases). The germline V gene has CDR1 SGHRS and CDR2 YFSETQ. The CDR3 runs to 15 residues. Deletions cut 4 bases from V and 4 bases from J, with 16 bases between. DNA for the CDR3: TGCGCCAGCAGCCCTTCGGGCAGGGTAGCAGATACGCAGTATTTT. It is translated as CASSPSGRVADTQYF.

This clone was counted only a few times. V and J are TRBV6-5 and TRBJ2-5; 8 nucleotides align to TRBD2. This CDR3 has 14 residues. V trimming: 8 bases; J trimming: 5 bases; junction bases outside the gene matches: 10. From germline, CDR1 is MNHEY and CDR2 SVGAGI. For the CDR3, the DNA is TGTGCCAGCCGTCCACGGGGGGGGGCGGAGACCCAGTACTTC. Translated: CASRPRGGAETQYF.

V is TRBV29-1 and J is TRBJ1-4; 7 bases align to TRBD1. The CDR3 covers 12 residues. V lost 8 bases, J lost 5 bases, and 5 bases stayed unmatched. Germline V gene sequence: CDR1 SQVTM, CDR2 ANQGSEA. The CDR3 loop reads CSFGQDNEKLFF. CDR3 nucleotides: TGCAGCTTCGGACAGGACAATGAAAAACTGTTTTTT. Looking up the rest from reference TRBV29-1 and TRBJ1-4 gives the full variable domain: SAVISQKPSRDICQRGTSLTIQCQVDSQVTMMFWYRQQPGQSLTLIATANQGSEATYESGFVIDKFPISRPNLTFSTLTVSNMSPEDSSIYLCSFGQDNEKLFFGSGTQLSVL.

The chain joins TRBV13 to TRBJ2-3; 13 bases map to TRBD2. The CDR3 consists of 15 residues. Germline loops: CDR1 PRHDT, CDR2 FYEKMQ (reference sequence). V lost 5 bases and J lost 4; bases outside the gene matches: 3. The CDR3 region has the DNA TGTGCCAGCAGCACGGGGACTAGCGGGGCAGATACGCAGTATTTT. It codes for CASSTGTSGADTQYF.

The chain employs TRBV5-8 and TRBJ2-1; 8 nucleotides align to TRBD2. The CDR3 extends over 16 amino acids. Looked up from germline, CDR1 is SGHTS and CDR2 is YDEGEE. V dropped 2 bases and J dropped 9; count of bases not matched to a gene: 13. This CDR3 is CASSLGYGGGSSEQFF. Written as DNA, the CDR3 is TGTGCCAGCAGCTTAGGGTACGGCGGGGGGAGTAGTGAGCAGTTCTTC.

The chain joins TRBV10-3 to TRBJ1-4, with 9 positions matching TRBD1. The trim removed 4 bases at V and 7 bases at J, leaving 7 bases unmatched. The CDR3 runs 15 residues. CDR1 is ENHRY and CDR2 is SYGVKD in the germline V gene. The CDR3 nucleotides are TGTGCCATCAGTGCTCTCGGGACAGGGACTGAAAAACTGTTTTTT. Translating gives CAISALGTGTEKLFF.

The rearrangement links TRBV3-1 (or the pseudogene TRBV3-2) to TRBJ2-3, with D unresolved. Germline CDR1 and CDR2: LGHDT and YNNKEL (reference sequence). Trimming pared 4 bases from V and 0 bases from J, leaving 11 bases between. CDR3 size: 15 residues. The CDR3 bases are TGTGCCAGCAGCCCCTGGCAGGCTAGCACAGATACGCAGTATTTT. It is translated as CASSPWQASTDTQYF.

The chain is built from TRBV7-2 and TRBJ2-2; TRBD2 aligns across 7 bases. Germline CDR1 is SGHTA and CDR2 is FQGNSA. V was pared by 4 bases and J by 4 bases, with 6 bases of the junction left unmatched. The CDR3 contains 15 residues. CDR3 bases: TGTGCCAGCAGCTCCTCGGGACTACTCACCGGGGAGCTGTTTTTT. It translates to CASSSSGLLTGELFF. The full variable domain, rest sourced from reference TRBV7-2 and TRBJ2-2, is GAGVSQSPSNKVTEKGKDVELRCDPISGHTALYWYRQSLGQGLEFLIYFQGNSAPDKSGLPSDRFSAERTGGSVSTLTIQRTQQEDSAVYLCASSSSGLLTGELFFGEGSRLTVL.

The chain joins TRBV27 to TRBJ1-3; unclear D gene. The germline gives CDR1 MNHEY, CDR2 SMNVEV (reference sequence). The CDR3 is made up of 12 amino acids. Trimming cost V 6 bases and J 2 bases, with 5 bases left between them. CDR3 nucleotide sequence: TGTGCCAGCAGCCAGACTGGAAACACCATATATTTT. It codes for CASSQTGNTIYF.

CDR3 in DNA: TGTGCCAGCAGCTTATATGCAGGGAACACCGGGGAGCTGTTTTTT. Encoded protein: CASSLYAGNTGELFF. The genes are TRBV7-3 and TRBJ2-2; D remains unclear. Germline V gene lookup returns CDR1 SGHTA and CDR2 FQGTGA. This CDR3 has 15 residues. V lost 2 bases to trimming and J lost 1 base, with 8 bases between them.

This rearrangement joins TRBV11-2 to TRBJ2-3; D call uncertain. The CDR3 runs 15 residues. V shed 1 base and J shed 2 bases, with 10 bases lying between them. Germline V gene data show CDR1 as SGHAT and CDR2 as FQNNGV. CDR3: CASSLGGGFTDTQYF. The CDR3, as DNA: TGTGCCAGCAGCTTAGGAGGTGGGTTCACAGATACGCAGTATTTT.

The chain combines TRBV24-1 with TRBJ2-3, with a possible D match to TRBD1 (5 bases). The CDR3 runs 14 residues. Trimming removed 3 bases at V and 3 bases at J, with 9 bases between. CDR1 is KGHDR, CDR2 SFDVKD, per germline. This chain's CDR3 is CATSDVYRTDTQYF. DNA of the CDR3: TGTGCCACCAGTGATGTGTACAGGACAGATACGCAGTATTTT.

The J gene is TRBJ2-1, the V gene TRBV18; 11 nucleotides align to TRBD1. The CDR3 is 16 amino acids. Unmatched junction bases numbered 8, after V lost 3 bases and J lost 7 bases. Germline V gene data show CDR1 as KGHSH and CDR2 as LQKENI. The CDR3 loop is CASSPLGTGGRNEQFF. The CDR3 nucleotides are TGTGCCAGCTCACCCTTAGGGACAGGGGGTAGGAATGAGCAGTTCTTC.

The chain recombines TRBV4-1 with TRBJ2-5; D possibly corresponds to TRBD1 (5 bases). The CDR3 length is 18 residues. Looked up from germline, CDR1 is MGHRA and CDR2 is YSYEKL. Between the trimmed V and J ends, which lost 1 base and 0 bases, there was a span of 18 bases. Written as DNA, the CDR3 is TGCGCCAGCAGCCAAGTTTATAAGGGGCACCCGTACCAAGAGACCCAGTACTTC. Translation gives CASSQVYKGHPYQETQYF.

The V and J genes are TRBV12-3 or TRBV12-4 and TRBJ2-2; no reliable D call. The CDR3 has 13 amino acids. V was shortened by 7 bases and J by 4 bases, with 10 bases between the two germline ends. The CDR3: CASNPSRTGELFF. As DNA, the CDR3 is TGTGCCAGCAACCCGAGTCGCACCGGGGAGCTGTTTTTT.

The rearrangement links TRBV3-1 (or the pseudogene TRBV3-2) to TRBJ1-2, with D maybe TRBD1 (5 bases). Trimming cost V 4 bases and J 4 bases, with 13 bases left between them. The CDR3 loop spans 14 amino acids. Germline CDR1 reads LGHDT; CDR2 reads YNNKEL (reference sequence). The CDR3 DNA reads TGTGCCAGCAGCCCCCGGGGGAACCCCTATGGCTACACCTTC. Amino acids: CASSPRGNPYGYTF.

The chain is built from TRBV2 and TRBJ1-3; 9 positions agree with TRBD1. Germline loops: CDR1 SNHLY, CDR2 FYNNEI. V gave up 5 bases and J gave up 4 bases; unmatched junction bases: 3. The CDR3 is 14 residues long. The CDR3: CASSMGQGGNTIYF. The CDR3, as DNA: TGTGCCAGCAGTATGGGACAGGGAGGAAACACCATATATTTT.

This clone was seen once. V gene TRBV5-1 combines with J gene TRBJ1-5, with 9 bases fitting TRBD1. The CDR3 has 14 amino acids. Trimming at V came to 4 bases and at J to 8 bases, leaving 7 bases not matched to a gene. Germline V gene data show CDR1 as SGHRS and CDR2 as YFSETQ. CDR3 nucleotide sequence: TGCGCCAGCAGCCCACAGGGGGCAGATGAGCCCCAGCATTTT. Translated: CASSPQGADEPQHF.

The chain recombines TRBV30 with TRBJ1-5, with D maybe TRBD1 (5 bases). Trimming cost V 3 bases and J 0 bases, with 12 bases left between them. This CDR3 has 15 amino acids. The germline V gene encodes CDR1 GTSNPN and CDR2 SVGIG (reference sequence). The CDR3 coding sequence is TGTGCCTGGAGGGAAGGACAATATAGCAATCAGCCCCAGCATTTT. Translating it yields CAWREGQYSNQPQHF.

The chain couples TRBV6-6 to TRBJ1-5, with 9 bases fitting TRBD1. With 6 bases clipped from V and 7 bases from J, the junction kept 10 bases outside the gene matches. Germline V gene lookup returns CDR1 MNHNY and CDR2 SVGAGI (reference sequence). The CDR3 covers 15 residues. CDR3 DNA sequence: TGTGCCAGCAGAGAGGGACAGGGATGGGCCCAGCCCCAGCATTTT. Protein product: CASREGQGWAQPQHF.

The chain links TRBV5-6 to TRBJ1-5; 8 bases are a match to TRBD1. Germline V gene lookup returns CDR1 SGHDT and CDR2 YYEEEE. The CDR3 is 16 amino acids. The trim removed 2 bases at V and 5 bases at J, leaving 9 bases unmatched. CDR3 sequence (DNA): TGTGCCAGCAGCTTTGGACAGGGTCGGGTCGATCAGCCCCAGCATTTT. Protein sequence: CASSFGQGRVDQPQHF.